This T cell receptor beta chain was identified during a study of CD8+CD57+ T cells in acquired aplastic anemia. Study details: Sorted cells (CD4+ and CD8+) yielded DNA amounts that averaged about 3.4 ug.

Genomic DNA acted as the template from which TCR beta VDJ combination and CDR3 sequence profiling were carried out. TCRdb reprocessed the reads with MiXCR, giving one entry per CDR3 protein. The repertoire includes roughly 240,000 distinct CDR3 sequences, 45% to 50% of them detected once, and over 7.5% sits in the top ten. After removal of 4 bases from V and 5 bases from J, the junction contained 9 bases not matched to a gene. Germline V gene lookup returns CDR1 LGHDT and CDR2 YNNKEL (reference sequence). The CDR3 sequence is 15 residues long. This clonotype was seen at least ten times. Antigen: not known. General study findings and limits: The same twenty-nine CD8+ CDR3 sequences occurred in patients and in controls.

Patients included in sequencing had previously demonstrated CD8+CD57+ cell expansion by flow cytometry. All patients had severe acquired aplastic anemia. The blood sampling took place in patients who had so far received no therapy. The sequence was collected from a human donor with aplastic anemia. The sample consisted of sorted CD4+, CD8+, or CD8+CD57+ T cells (not recorded which) from PBMCs. The rearrangement links TRBV3-1 to TRBJ2-5, with 8 bases lining up with TRBD1. CDR3 nucleotides: TGTGCCAGCAGCCTCGAGGACAGGGTTGTTGAGACCCAGTACTTC. It encodes CASSLEDRVVETQYF.